The next 16 T cell receptor beta chains were all read from a single sample in a study of cytomegalovirus exposure and HLA in healthy donors. It was with 60 Vbeta and 13 Jbeta primers that the PCR ran. Using immunoSEQ multiplex PCR, the repertoire was profiled, and TCRdb retains in-frame clones only, with some absent. The table lists about 160,000 clones, 70% to 80% of them singletons. The sequenced material came from PBMCs. Receptors originate from a man between 50 and 59 years old in good health and CMV-seropositive.

This chain connects TRBV25-1 to TRBJ2-7, with TRBD2 as a possible D gene (6 bases). Germline assignment: CDR1 MGHDK and CDR2 SYGVNS. Trimming cost V 3 bases and J 7 bases, with 16 bases left between them. The length of the CDR3 is 14 residues. The CDR3: CASSDTGSSGEQYF. The CDR3 region has the DNA TGTGCCAGCAGTGATACCGGGAGTTCGGGGGAGCAGTACTTC.

The rearrangement links TRBV6-5 to TRBJ2-7, with 8 bases aligning to TRBD2. The length of the CDR3 is 14 residues. V lost 2 bases, J lost 0 bases, and 0 bases stayed unmatched. CDR1 and CDR2 (germline): MNHEY, SVGAGI. CDR3 sequence: CASSYGTSSYEQYF. DNA for the CDR3: TGTGCCAGCAGTTACGGGACTAGCTCCTACGAGCAGTACTTC.

This chain links TRBV28 with TRBJ1-2; 8 positions agree with TRBD1. The CDR3 has 14 amino acids. V shed 4 bases, J shed 7 bases, and the junction held 8 bases outside the gene matches. Germline-derived CDR1 and CDR2 are MDHEN and SYDVKM. The CDR3 DNA follows: TGTGCCAGCAGTTCCCCGGACAGGGCAGGTGGCTACACCTTC. Encoded protein: CASSSPDRAGGYTF.

The chain uses TRBV2 and TRBJ1-5; weak D call: TRBD1 (6 bases). CDR1 and CDR2 (germline): SNHLY, FYNNEI. Trimming removed 7 bases at V and 5 bases at J, with 15 bases between. CDR3 length: 14 residues. The CDR3 DNA follows: TGTGCCAGCACCGAGGAACAGGGATATCAGCCCCAGCATTTT. Translation gives CASTEEQGYQPQHF.

The V call is TRBV6-6, the J call TRBJ1-5; perhaps TRBD1 as D (5 bases). The CDR3 spans 15 residues. The germline V and J ends were trimmed by 6 bases and 0 bases, with 12 bases remaining between them. Germline V gene data show CDR1 as MNHNY and CDR2 as SVGAGI (reference sequence). The CDR3 region is CASRPDSYSNQPQHF. The CDR3 nucleotides read TGTGCCAGCAGACCTGACAGTTATAGCAATCAGCCCCAGCATTTT.

This clone was counted only a few times. The CDR3 region is CASSQVTGGVNTEAFF. The CDR3 nucleotides read TGTGCCAGCAGCCAAGTTACAGGGGGCGTGAACACTGAAGCTTTCTTT. The chain recombines TRBV14 with TRBJ1-1; 9 bases agree with TRBD1. J was trimmed by 0 bases and V by 1 base; bases with no gene match: 3. The CDR3 is made up of 16 amino acids. The germline V gene has CDR1 SGHDN and CDR2 FVKESK.

This rearrangement joins TRBV21-1 to TRBJ1-1. TRBV21-1 is a documented pseudogene. The CDR3 length is 14 residues. The CDR3 sequence: CASSKSYGRAEAFF. In DNA, the CDR3 is TGTGCCAGCAGCAAATCATATGGGAGGGCTGAAGCTTTCTTT.

This clone was observed once. The chain carries TRBV6-1 and TRBJ1-6; 8 bases map to TRBD1. The CDR3 sequence is 14 residues long. The ends lost 6 bases at V and 9 bases at J; junction bases unmatched: 7. Germline CDR1 and CDR2: MNHNS and SASEGT. CDR3 protein: CASSPGQGGSPLHF. The CDR3 DNA reads as TGTGCCAGCAGCCCCGGACAGGGTGGTTCACCCCTCCACTTT.

The J gene is TRBJ2-2, the V gene TRBV5-1; possibly TRBD1 for D (6 bases). This CDR3 has 16 amino acids. V was pared by 4 bases and J by 3 bases, with 16 bases between. Germline V gives CDR1 SGHRS, CDR2 YFSETQ. The CDR3: CASSQRTVRDTGELFF. The CDR3 DNA is TGCGCCAGCAGCCAGAGGACAGTTCGGGACACCGGGGAGCTGTTTTTT.

The rearrangement links TRBV10-2 to TRBJ1-1, with D possibly being TRBD1 (6 bases). The length of the CDR3 is 14 residues. In germline, CDR1 is WSHSY, CDR2 SAAADI. Trimming shortened V by 6 bases and J by 5 bases, and 16 bases separated the two germline ends. CDR3 amino acids: CASRGPGVLTEAFF. CDR3 nucleotides: TGCGCCAGCAGAGGGCCAGGGGTATTAACTGAAGCTTTCTTT.

This clone was recorded once. The CDR3, as DNA: TGTGCCAGCAGCCAAACCACCGGGACAGGGTCTTCCTACGAGCAGTACTTC. It specifies CASSQTTGTGSSYEQYF. The chain is built from TRBV4-2 and TRBJ2-5; 9 bases are a match to TRBD1. The J call may be wrong; the DNA end is better matched by TRBJ2-7. The CDR3 spans 17 residues. Germline V gene sequence: CDR1 LGHNA, CDR2 YNFKEQ.

The chain couples TRBV7-2 to TRBJ2-7; 7 bases line up with TRBD1. The CDR3 spans 13 residues. CDR1 SGHTA and CDR2 FQGNSA come from the germline V gene. V lost 8 bases and J lost 4; bases outside the gene matches: 8. The CDR3 coding sequence is TGTGCCAGCTGGGGACAGCCAGGGTACGAGCAGTACTTC. It translates to CASWGQPGYEQYF.

This sequence joins TRBV4-3 and TRBJ2-1; TRBD1 matches 7 bases. The J segment lost 3 bases and the V segment lost 4 bases, leaving 3 bases of the junction unmatched. Germline CDR1 and CDR2: LGHNA and YSLEER. This CDR3 comprises 14 residues. This chain's CDR3 is CASSPPGGYNEQFF. CDR3 nucleotides: TGCGCCAGCAGCCCTCCAGGGGGCTACAATGAGCAGTTCTTC.

The chain has TRBV6-5 and TRBJ2-3; 9 bases fit TRBD1. The length of the CDR3 is 16 residues. Per the germline V gene, CDR1 is MNHEY and CDR2 is SVGAGI. The J segment lost 8 bases and the V segment lost 0 bases, leaving 9 bases of the junction unmatched. The CDR3 DNA follows: TGTGCCAGCAGTTACTCGAGGGACAGGGTCTACATTACGCAGTATTTT. This gives the protein CASSYSRDRVYITQYF.

V usage is TRBV5-1 and J usage is TRBJ2-1, with D perhaps matching TRBD1 (5 bases). The germline V gene has CDR1 SGHRS and CDR2 YFSETQ. V lost 3 bases to trimming and J lost 10 bases, with 11 bases between them. The CDR3 extends over 12 amino acids. The chain's CDR3 is CASSSQGGEQFF. CDR3 nucleotides: TGCGCCAGCAGCTCTCAGGGTGGCGAGCAGTTCTTC.

The chain joins TRBV6-6 to TRBJ2-7; D is possibly TRBD1 (6 bases). Germline CDR1 reads MNHNY; CDR2 reads SVGAGI (reference sequence). Trimming cost V 3 bases and J 6 bases, with 9 bases left between them. The CDR3 extends over 12 amino acids. This chain's CDR3 is CASSYGGSEQYF. The DNA for the CDR3 is TGTGCCAGCAGTTATGGGGGCTCCGAGCAGTACTTC.